In this sample, the clone carrying this TCR beta chain turned up a few times. This entry is derived from a study of T cells in Graves' hyperthyroidism and ophthalmopathy. V gave up 1 base and J gave up 6 bases, with 16 bases separating them. Looked up from germline, CDR1 is SGHVS and CDR2 is FQNEAQ. The CDR3 loop spans 16 amino acids. RNA transcripts provided the source from which TCR beta CDR3 regions were amplified. Carried out on the TCR CDR3, a first-round RT-PCR used the HTBI primer set. TCRdb passed the multiplex PCR reads through MiXCR, listing each CDR3 protein once. The sample has under 300,000 distinct CDR3 sequences; approximately 21% are singletons. Not enrolled were patients with uncontrolled infection, other autoimmune disease, pregnancy or lactation.

The V call is TRBV7-8, the J call TRBJ1-5, with D maybe TRBD1 (6 bases). The sequencing input was blood. The clonotype originates from a man aged 30-40 years with Graves' ophthalmopathy. The CDR3 is CASSLGARQELQPQHF. The CDR3 DNA reads TGTGCCAGCAGCTTAGGGGCCCGACAGGAGCTTCAGCCCCAGCATTTT.